Below are 26 T cell receptor beta chains sequenced from a single sample in a study of T cells in Graves' hyperthyroidism and ophthalmopathy. RNA transcripts served as the template for amplifying TCR beta CDR3 regions. An initial round of RT-PCR targeting the TCR CDR3 relied on the HTBI primer set. TCRdb processed the multiplex PCR reads anew with MiXCR; each CDR3 protein has one entry. Of some 300,000 distinct CDR3 sequences in the sample, approximately 18% were seen once. What was sequenced was blood. Every receptor here comes from a man aged 50-60 years with Graves' ophthalmopathy.

V is TRBV6-1 and J is TRBJ2-7; perhaps TRBD1 as D (5 bases). The CDR3 is 16 residues long. Looked up from germline, CDR1 is MNHNS and CDR2 is SASEGT. With 3 bases removed from V and 2 bases from J, the gap between germline ends came to 17 bases. Written as DNA, the CDR3 is TGTGCCAGCAGTGACCAGGGCCCACTAATACCCTACGAGCAGTACTTC. It yields the protein CASSDQGPLIPYEQYF.

This clonotype has a handful of counts. J is TRBJ1-6 and V is TRBV6-1; weak D call: TRBD1 (5 bases). This CDR3 is 14 amino acids long. The germline V gene encodes CDR1 MNHNS and CDR2 SASEGT. Trimming took 1 base from V and 10 from J, leaving 11 bases between them. This chain's CDR3 is CASSEGSGVSPLHF. The CDR3 coding sequence is TGTGCCAGCAGTGAAGGGTCGGGGGTATCACCCCTCCACTTT.

In its sample, this clonotype was seen many times. The chain has TRBV28 and TRBJ2-1; 11 bases are a match to TRBD2. Losses at the gene ends were 6 bases for V and 6 bases for J; bases not matched to a gene: 4. There are 14 residues in the CDR3. The V gene's germline CDR1 is MDHEN and CDR2 SYDVKM. DNA of the CDR3: TGTGCCAGCAGACTAGCGGGAGCGGTCAATGAGCAGTTCTTC. Translation: CASRLAGAVNEQFF.

The rearrangement uses TRBV3-1 and TRBJ1-3; TRBD1 matches at 9 bases. Germline V gene sequence: CDR1 LGHDT, CDR2 YNNKEL (reference sequence). Trimming at V came to 4 bases and at J to 2 bases, leaving 3 bases not matched to a gene. The CDR3 loop spans 15 amino acids. The CDR3 region has the DNA TGTGCCAGCAGCCTGGGGACAGGGACTGGAAACACCATATATTTT. Its protein is CASSLGTGTGNTIYF.

This clonotype was seen more than once but under ten times. The CDR3 DNA reads TGTGCCAGCAGGCGGAAGGGGGCGATCTCCTACAATGAGCAGTTCTTC. It codes for CASRRKGAISYNEQFF. V usage is TRBV28 and J usage is TRBJ2-1, with 7 bases identical to TRBD1. Trimming took 6 bases from V and 0 from J; bases not matched to a gene: 8. Germline lookup yields CDR1 MDHEN and CDR2 SYDVKM. The CDR3 is 16 residues long.

Points on this clonotype: Since a much larger clone is just one base distant, this may be a read error. The chain uses TRBV3-1 and TRBJ2-2, with TRBD2 matching over 7 bases. The germline V gene has CDR1 LGHDT and CDR2 YNNKEL (reference sequence). The CDR3 has 19 residues. DNA of the CDR3: TGTGCCAGCAGCGAAGATATCGTTTGGGGACTACCGAACACCGGGGAGCTGTTTTTT. Amino acids: CASSEDIVWGLPNTGELFF.

This clonotype came up a few times. The chain carries TRBV18 and TRBJ2-7; 8 positions agree with TRBD1. The trim removed 3 bases at V and 0 bases at J, leaving 7 bases unmatched. The CDR3 length is 16 residues. Germline-derived CDR1 and CDR2 are KGHSH and LQKENI. The CDR3 protein is CASSPGTGLSSYEQYF. Written as DNA, the CDR3 is TGTGCCAGCTCACCTGGGACAGGACTCAGCTCCTACGAGCAGTACTTC.

This clonotype showed up many times. This chain uses TRBV6-5 with TRBJ1-2; D is possibly TRBD1 (6 bases). The V and J ends lost 2 bases and 4 bases respectively, with 14 bases between them. Germline CDR1 reads MNHEY; CDR2 reads SVGAGI. There are 15 residues in the CDR3. In nucleotides, the CDR3 is TGTGCCAGCAGTTACAAGCCCAGGGGAACCTATGGCTACACCTTC. Protein: CASSYKPRGTYGYTF.

Worth noting for this clonotype: A much larger clone lies one base from this, so it may be a read error. The J gene is TRBJ2-7, the V gene TRBV3-1; 13 bases line up with TRBD2. Germline assignment: CDR1 LGHDT and CDR2 YNNKEL (reference sequence). The CDR3 runs 17 residues. The CDR3, as DNA: TGTGCCTGCAGCCCCCTCATCGGACTAGCGGGAGACGACGAGCAGTACTTC. This encodes CACSPLIGLAGDDEQYF.

The chain couples TRBV5-4 to TRBJ2-1, with D perhaps TRBD2 (7 bases). V dropped 4 bases and J dropped 10 bases, with 18 bases sitting between them. The CDR3 loop spans 14 amino acids. Germline V CDR1 and CDR2: SGHNT, YYREEE (reference sequence). The CDR3 DNA is TGTGCCAGCAGCCTGGGGTCGGGGGGCGGCGAGCAGTTCTTC. Amino acid sequence: CASSLGSGGGEQFF.

This clonotype showed up just a few times. The chain joins TRBV2 to TRBJ2-1; 7 bases agree with TRBD2. The CDR3 spans 14 residues. Unmatched junction bases numbered 11, after V lost 10 bases and J lost 5 bases. Germline V gene sequence: CDR1 SNHLY, CDR2 FYNNEI. For the CDR3, the DNA is TGTGCCACCCATGAAGCGGGAATAAACAATGAGCAGTTCTTC. Its protein is CATHEAGINNEQFF.

This clonotype was recorded many times. This chain connects TRBV3-1 to TRBJ2-5; D possibly corresponds to TRBD2 (6 bases). The length of the CDR3 is 13 residues. V lost 2 bases to trimming and J lost 5 bases, with 9 bases between them. CDR1 LGHDT and CDR2 YNNKEL come from the germline V gene (reference sequence). The CDR3 region is CASSQYLAETQYF. The CDR3 nucleotides are TGTGCCAGCAGCCAATATCTAGCGGAGACCCAGTACTTC.

This clonotype was seen once. The rearrangement links TRBV9 to TRBJ1-2; possible D gene TRBD1, 5 bases. V dropped 0 bases and J dropped 6 bases, with 18 bases sitting between them. The CDR3 is made up of 16 amino acids. Looked up from germline, CDR1 is SGDLS and CDR2 is YYNGEE. The CDR3 loop reads CASSVEGGTGLNGYTF. CDR3 in DNA: TGTGCCAGCAGCGTAGAAGGAGGGACTGGACTAAATGGCTACACCTTC.

This clonotype was seen just once. The V gene is TRBV27, the J gene TRBJ1-5; D is unclear. The CDR3 is 16 residues long. V lost 0 bases and J lost 6, with 15 bases in between. Germline V gene lookup returns CDR1 MNHEY and CDR2 SMNVEV (reference sequence). CDR3 region: CASSLSPGLLGQPQHF. The DNA for the CDR3 is TGTGCCAGCAGTTTATCGCCAGGCCTATTGGGTCAGCCCCAGCATTTT.

The table lists this clonotype with many counts. J is TRBJ2-5 and V is TRBV29-1; 14 positions agree with TRBD2. Germline CDR1 is SQVTM and CDR2 is ANQGSEA. V was pared by 1 base and J by 5 bases, with 3 bases of the junction left unmatched. The CDR3 runs to 15 residues. The CDR3 spells CSVEGLAGGRETQYF. The DNA for the CDR3 is TGCAGCGTTGAAGGACTAGCGGGAGGGAGGGAGACCCAGTACTTC.

This clonotype was observed many times. The genes are TRBV30 and TRBJ1-5; D call uncertain. The CDR3 runs to 19 residues. The germline gives CDR1 GTSNPN, CDR2 SVGIG (reference sequence). V lost 4 bases to trimming and J lost 4 bases, with 29 bases between them. CDR3 region: CAWTPSGQPVFAPNQPQHF. CDR3 coding DNA: TGTGCCTGGACCCCCAGCGGCCAGCCGGTGTTCGCCCCGAATCAGCCCCAGCATTTT.

Notes on this clonotype: A read error may be the cause here, since a much bigger clone is one base away. The V gene is TRBV7-3, the J gene TRBJ2-5; the D gene could be TRBD1 or TRBD2 (6 bases each). The germline V gene encodes CDR1 SGHTA and CDR2 FQGTGA. Deletions cut 5 bases from V and 7 bases from J, with 17 bases between. The CDR3 runs 14 residues. Here the CDR3 DNA reads TGTGCCAGCAGCCCATATCGGGGGCACGGGACCCAGTACTTC. This gives the protein CASSPYRGHGTQYF.

The table lists this clonotype with many counts. This sequence joins TRBV20-1 and TRBJ2-1; D tentatively reads TRBD1 or TRBD2 (5 bases each). With 6 bases removed from V and 1 base from J, the gap between germline ends came to 16 bases. Germline V gene lookup returns CDR1 DFQATT and CDR2 SNEGSKA (reference sequence). The CDR3 consists of 15 residues. CDR3 amino acids: CSAPGTTVSYNEQFF. Written as DNA, the CDR3 is TGCAGTGCACCCGGGACCACCGTTTCCTACAATGAGCAGTTCTTC.

The chain employs TRBV6-2 or TRBV6-3 and TRBJ2-1, with D hard to call. V was pared by 0 bases and J by 7 bases, with 7 bases between. Germline CDR1 reads MNHEY; CDR2 reads SVGEGT. The CDR3 contains 13 residues. CDR3 sequence: CASSYSVTNEQFF. CDR3 sequence (DNA): TGTGCCAGCAGTTACTCAGTGACAAATGAGCAGTTCTTC.

Ten or more counts support this clonotype. The gene calls are TRBV30 and TRBJ2-2, with TRBD1 as a possible D gene (5 bases). V lost 0 bases and J lost 4, with 6 bases in between. The germline V gene encodes CDR1 GTSNPN and CDR2 SVGIG (reference sequence). CDR3 size: 13 residues. CDR3 nucleotides: TGTGCCTGGAGTGTAGGGGCCACCGGGGAGCTGTTTTTT. Translating gives CAWSVGATGELFF.

In its sample, this clonotype was seen a few times. This sequence joins TRBV6-5 and TRBJ1-4; D is unresolved. The CDR3 totals 14 residues. V was shortened by 4 bases and J by 7 bases, with 13 bases between the two germline ends. The germline V gene encodes CDR1 MNHEY and CDR2 SVGAGI. The CDR3 protein is CASSFAECFEKLFF. CDR3 sequence (DNA): TGTGCCAGCAGTTTCGCGGAGTGTTTTGAAAAACTGTTTTTT.

In this sample, this clonotype turned up many times. CDR3 residues: CASSPQGAGTEAFF. The CDR3 DNA reads TGTGCCAGCAGCCCGCAGGGGGCGGGCACTGAAGCTTTCTTT. The gene calls are TRBV7-9 and TRBJ1-1; 8 bases align to TRBD1. Germline V lookup: CDR1 SEHNR, CDR2 FQNEAQ (reference sequence). Trimming at V came to 5 bases and at J to 4 bases, leaving 6 bases not matched to a gene. The CDR3 covers 14 residues.

The chain joins TRBV20-1 to TRBJ2-7, with TRBD1 matching 7 bases. Trimming cost V 0 bases and J 4 bases; bases outside gene matches: 9. Per germline, CDR1 DFQATT and CDR2 SNEGSKA (reference sequence). This CDR3 has 15 residues. For the CDR3, the DNA is TGCAGTGCTAGAGATTCTCGGACAGGCTCGTACGAGCAGTACTTC. Translating it yields CSARDSRTGSYEQYF.

This clonotype was detected many times. The rearrangement joins TRBV6-1 to TRBJ2-5, with TRBD2 identical over 13 bases. V gave up 6 bases and J gave up 2 bases; unmatched junction bases: 6. CDR3 length equals 16 residues. Germline assignment: CDR1 MNHNS and CDR2 SASEGT. CDR3 sequence: CASRRGTSGTQETQYF. The CDR3 coding sequence is TGTGCCAGCAGAAGGGGGACTAGCGGGACTCAAGAGACCCAGTACTTC.

With respect to this clonotype: A much larger clonotype is one base distant, so this may be a read error. This chain joins TRBV20-1 and TRBJ2-3, with D possibly TRBD2 on 5 matching bases. V gave up 0 bases and J gave up 0 bases, with 16 bases separating them. The CDR3 runs to 17 residues. Per the germline V gene, CDR1 is DFQATT and CDR2 is SNEGSKA (reference sequence). The CDR3 spells CSARDPSRRQSTDTQYF. CDR3 in DNA: TGCAGTGCTAGAGATCCTAGCAGGAGGCAGAGCACAGATACGCAGTATTTT.

The chain uses TRBV6-6 and TRBJ2-5; D is undetermined. CDR1 MNHNY and CDR2 SVGAGI come from the germline V gene (reference sequence). V was shortened by 0 bases and J by 2 bases, with 10 bases between the two germline ends. The CDR3 covers 15 residues. The CDR3 nucleotides are TGTGCCAGCAGTTACTCGATGGCAGTACAAGAGACCCAGTACTTC. Translated: CASSYSMAVQETQYF.